One T cell receptor beta chain is described in this entry. This CDR3 has 15 residues. CDR1 is LNHDA, CDR2 SQIVND, per germline (reference sequence). The ends were cut back, 4 bases at V and 6 bases at J, with 18 bases in the middle. The data originate from a study of cytomegalovirus exposure and HLA in healthy donors. The PCR made use of 60 Vbeta and 13 Jbeta primers. Profiling relied on immunoSEQ multiplex PCR, and the TCRdb table lists in-frame clones only, not all of them. The table has some 79,000 clones, 63% seen once. The rearrangement uses TRBV19 and TRBJ1-2; D uncertain. The TCR originated in a middle-aged woman in good health and CMV-seropositive. Sequences were obtained from PBMCs. CDR3 sequence reads: CASSTEGGLLNGYTF. The CDR3 DNA reads TGTGCCAGTAGTACCGAGGGCGGGCTACTAAATGGCTACACCTTC.